This T cell receptor beta chain is drawn from a study of cytomegalovirus exposure and HLA in healthy donors. In the study overall: The same platform as the approximately 660 first-cohort repertoires was used for the 110 or so validation repertoires, a later analysis reported.

Generated by immunoSEQ multiplex PCR, the TCRdb table keeps only in-frame clones and is missing some. The sample yields fewer than 350,000 clones, roughly 90% seen once. The CDR3 extends over 14 amino acids. The trim removed 5 bases at V and 7 bases at J, leaving 11 bases unmatched. Germline V lookup: CDR1 GTSNPN, CDR2 SVGIG (reference sequence). Sequenced sample: PBMCs. This TCR derives from a woman between 18 and 29 years old in good health and CMV-seronegative. The V call is TRBV30, the J call TRBJ1-1; 9 positions agree with TRBD1. The CDR3 DNA sequence: TGTGCCTGGGAAACACCGGGACAGGGAGGTGAAGCTTTCTTT. This gives the protein CAWETPGQGGEAFF.